A single sample gave rise to the 27 T cell receptor beta chains below, sequenced in a study of cytomegalovirus exposure and HLA in healthy donors. With 60 Vbeta and 13 Jbeta primers, the PCR was carried out. Using immunoSEQ multiplex PCR, the repertoire was profiled, and TCRdb retains in-frame clones only, with some absent. Among roughly 120,000 clones listed, about 81% were seen once. Material for sequencing was PBMCs. The receptors derive from a woman aged 30 to 39 in good health and CMV-seronegative.

V gene TRBV6-1 combines with J gene TRBJ1-3; D is uncertain. Looked up from germline, CDR1 is MNHNS and CDR2 is SASEGT. The CDR3 is 14 residues long. The germline V and J ends were trimmed by 5 bases and 0 bases, with 8 bases remaining between them. The CDR3 loop reads CASSSTVSGNTIYF. The CDR3 region has the DNA TGTGCCAGCAGTAGCACCGTCTCTGGAAACACCATATATTTT.

The table lists this clone with a count of one. The chain employs TRBV27 and TRBJ1-2; a possible D gene is TRBD1 (6 bases). The germline V gene encodes CDR1 MNHEY and CDR2 SMNVEV (reference sequence). V was trimmed by 9 bases and J by 4 bases, leaving 15 bases between them. The CDR3 has 13 amino acids. The CDR3 loop reads CASQGGGSYGYTF. CDR3 DNA sequence: TGTGCCAGTCAAGGGGGGGGTTCCTATGGCTACACCTTC.

CDR3 amino acids: CASSLDSNQPQHF. The CDR3 region has the DNA TGCGCCAGCAGCTTGGACAGTAATCAGCCCCAGCATTTT. This rearrangement joins TRBV5-1 to TRBJ1-5, with no clear D. V was cut by 0 bases and J by 4 bases, with 5 bases left in between. Germline CDR1 reads SGHRS; CDR2 reads YFSETQ. This CDR3 comprises 13 residues. The complete variable domain, with remaining parts taken from reference TRBV5-1 and TRBJ1-5, reads KAGVTQTPRYLIKTRGQQVTLSCSPISGHRSVSWYQQTPGQGLQFLFEYFSETQRNKGNFPGRFSGRQFSNSRSEMNVSTLELGDSALYLCASSLDSNQPQHFGDGTRLSIL.

This clone was seen a handful of times. The rearrangement joins TRBV7-2 to TRBJ2-3; D is uncertain. Trimming took 4 bases from V and 0 from J, leaving 11 bases between them. Germline V lookup: CDR1 SGHTA, CDR2 FQGNSA. The CDR3 spans 15 residues. This CDR3 reads CASSSSGLSTDTQYF. The CDR3 coding sequence is TGTGCCAGCAGCTCTTCGGGTCTAAGCACAGATACGCAGTATTTT. The whole variable domain, remainder taken from reference TRBV7-2 and TRBJ2-3, is GAGVSQSPSNKVTEKGKDVELRCDPISGHTALYWYRQSLGQGLEFLIYFQGNSAPDKSGLPSDRFSAERTGGSVSTLTIQRTQQEDSAVYLCASSSSGLSTDTQYFGPGTRLTVL.

Here the CDR3 reads CASSEYEGRITEAFF. In DNA, the CDR3 is TGCGCCAGCAGTGAGTATGAGGGCAGAATCACTGAAGCTTTCTTT. V is TRBV10-2 and J is TRBJ1-1; D is unclear. V was trimmed by 1 base and J by 4 bases, leaving 13 bases between them. The CDR3 is 15 amino acids. Per germline, CDR1 WSHSY and CDR2 SAAADI.

In its sample, this clone was seen a few times. The V call is TRBV30, the J call TRBJ2-5; a weak D match, TRBD1 (6 bases). The V end lost 5 bases, the J end lost 1 base, and 8 bases lay between the germline ends. This CDR3 is built from 12 residues. Germline CDR1 is GTSNPN and CDR2 is SVGIG (reference sequence). CDR3 in amino acids: CAWDRTQETQYF. Here the CDR3 DNA reads TGTGCCTGGGACAGGACCCAAGAGACCCAGTACTTC.

CDR3 amino acids: CASSQGVAGVSTEQFF. CDR3 sequence (DNA): TGCGCCAGCAGCCAAGGGGTAGCGGGAGTATCTACTGAGCAGTTCTTC. The chain couples TRBV4-3 to TRBJ2-1, with 9 bases identical to TRBD2. The trim removed 1 base at V and 9 bases at J, leaving 10 bases unmatched. The CDR3 extends over 16 amino acids. CDR1 is LGHNA and CDR2 is YSLEER in the germline V gene.

V gene TRBV7-2 combines with J gene TRBJ1-3, with D perhaps matching TRBD1 (5 bases). The CDR3 totals 14 residues. Looked up from germline, CDR1 is SGHTA and CDR2 is FQGNSA. Trimming shortened V by 1 base and J by 4 bases, and 8 bases separated the two germline ends. This CDR3 reads CASSLVDRGNTIYF. DNA for the CDR3: TGTGCCAGCAGCTTAGTAGACAGAGGAAACACCATATATTTT.

This clone was recorded only once. The chain employs TRBV29-1 and TRBJ2-7, with 13 bases fitting TRBD2. Losses at the gene ends were 7 bases for V and 6 bases for J; bases not matched to a gene: 6. The CDR3 runs to 13 residues. Germline assignment: CDR1 SQVTM and CDR2 ANQGSEA. This CDR3 is CSARTSGSGEQYF. The CDR3 DNA sequence: TGCAGCGCCCGGACTAGCGGGAGTGGCGAGCAGTACTTC.

This clone was observed once. This rearrangement joins TRBV30 to TRBJ1-6, with no clear D. Germline V CDR1 and CDR2: GTSNPN, SVGIG (reference sequence). The V end was cut by 8 bases, the J end by 9 bases, with 23 bases between. This CDR3 is 15 amino acids long. This CDR3 is CARRSTGENFSPLHF. DNA for the CDR3: TGTGCCCGACGCTCGACGGGAGAAAATTTTTCACCCCTCCACTTT.

V usage is TRBV27 and J usage is TRBJ2-7; D may be TRBD2 (6 bases). This CDR3 has 14 amino acids. Trimming took off 0 bases at V and 2 bases at J, with 8 bases between the two ends. Germline CDR1 is MNHEY and CDR2 is SMNVEV (reference sequence). The CDR3: CASSLSRGPYEQYF. The CDR3 DNA sequence: TGTGCCAGCAGTTTATCGCGGGGTCCCTACGAGCAGTACTTC.

The rearrangement uses TRBV6-5 and TRBJ1-2; D ambiguous. Trimming took off 5 bases at V and 8 bases at J, with 12 bases between the two ends. The CDR3 contains 12 residues. Germline CDR1 MNHEY, CDR2 SVGAGI. CDR3 bases: TGTGCCAGCAGTGAGAAAGAGTGGGGCTACACCTTC. Translating gives CASSEKEWGYTF.

This clone has just one count. The chain combines TRBV5-4 with TRBJ2-7; 8 nucleotides align to TRBD1. Trimming took 0 bases from V and 2 from J; bases not matched to a gene: 7. Per germline, CDR1 SGHNT and CDR2 YYREEE (reference sequence). The CDR3 sequence is 16 residues long. The CDR3: CASSLATGELAYEQYF. The CDR3 DNA reads TGTGCCAGCAGCTTGGCGACAGGGGAGTTGGCCTACGAGCAGTACTTC.

The chain couples TRBV2 to TRBJ2-7; a possible D gene is TRBD2 (6 bases). The V end was cut by 10 bases, the J end by 6 bases, with 22 bases between. CDR1 is SNHLY, CDR2 FYNNEI, per germline. This CDR3 has 14 amino acids. CDR3 nucleotides: TGTGCCATTCGAGGAGAGTCTAGCGAGAGCGAGCAGTACTTC. It specifies CAIRGESSESEQYF.

On this clone: The junction and the germline gene differ at one end; a read error may be behind it. V gene TRBV15 combines with J gene TRBJ2-1; a weak D match, TRBD1 (6 bases). Looked up from germline, CDR1 is LNHNV and CDR2 is YYDKDF (reference sequence). The CDR3 covers 15 residues. Here the CDR3 DNA reads TGTGCCACTAGCAGGTTCACAGGGAATCTGGATGAGCAGTTCTTC. Translating gives CATSRFTGNLDEQFF.

Only a few counts were recorded for this clone. The chain combines TRBV7-9 with TRBJ2-1; D may be TRBD2 (6 bases). Per the germline V gene, CDR1 is SEHNR and CDR2 is FQNEAQ (reference sequence). The CDR3 covers 16 residues. V lost 0 bases and J 8 bases, leaving 17 bases between the germline ends. The CDR3 loop reads CASSLARDSWAHEQFF. The CDR3 coding sequence is TGTGCCAGCAGCTTAGCCCGGGACTCCTGGGCCCATGAGCAGTTCTTC.

The rearrangement joins TRBV19 to TRBJ2-3; D may be TRBD2 (5 bases). This CDR3 is built from 14 residues. CDR1 LNHDA and CDR2 SQIVND come from the germline V gene (reference sequence). V lost 8 bases, J lost 0 bases, and 12 bases lay in between. The DNA of the CDR3 is TGTGCCAGTTCCGATCGAGGGAGCACAGATACGCAGTATTTT. Translation: CASSDRGSTDTQYF.

In this sample, this clone turned up a few times. J is TRBJ2-7 and V is TRBV10-3, with 8 bases matching TRBD1. The CDR3 runs to 15 residues. CDR1 is ENHRY, CDR2 SYGVKD, per germline. V lost 3 bases and J lost 1; bases outside the gene matches: 5. CDR3 region: CAISDPGQASYEQYF. The CDR3 DNA is TGTGCCATCAGTGATCCGGGACAGGCTTCCTACGAGCAGTACTTC.

The chain couples TRBV7-2 to TRBJ1-6, with TRBD1 matching over 9 bases. The CDR3 is made up of 16 amino acids. From germline, CDR1 is SGHTA and CDR2 FQGNSA. With V trimmed by 5 bases and J by 5 bases, 7 bases remained unmatched. This chain's CDR3 is CASSQYRTGDNSPLHF. CDR3 coding DNA: TGTGCCAGCAGCCAGTACCGGACAGGGGATAATTCACCCCTCCACTTT. Full variable domain (remainder filled in from reference TRBV7-2 and TRBJ1-6): GAGVSQSPSNKVTEKGKDVELRCDPISGHTALYWYRQSLGQGLEFLIYFQGNSAPDKSGLPSDRFSAERTGGSVSTLTIQRTQQEDSAVYLCASSQYRTGDNSPLHFGNGTRLTVT.

This sequence joins TRBV6-5 and TRBJ1-4; D gene unclear. This CDR3 comprises 13 residues. V dropped 10 bases and J dropped 0 bases, with 9 bases sitting between them. Germline loops: CDR1 MNHEY, CDR2 SVGAGI. CDR3 bases: TGTGCCACTTCACAGACAACTAATGAAAAACTGTTTTTT. Translation: CATSQTTNEKLFF.

The V and J genes are TRBV6-5 and TRBJ2-7; the match to TRBD1 covers 8 bases. This CDR3 has 14 residues. From germline, CDR1 is MNHEY and CDR2 SVGAGI. The ends lost 6 bases at V and 2 bases at J; junction bases unmatched: 6. This chain's CDR3 is CASSDGQGTYEQYF. The CDR3 coding sequence is TGTGCCAGCAGCGACGGACAGGGTACCTACGAGCAGTACTTC.

The CDR3 DNA reads as TGTGCCAGCAGGGTACAGGGATACACAGATACGCAGTATTTT. Translated: CASRVQGYTDTQYF. The chain combines TRBV2 with TRBJ2-3; D possibly corresponds to TRBD1 (6 bases). Germline values: CDR1 SNHLY, CDR2 FYNNEI. V lost 6 bases and J 2 bases, leaving 12 bases between the germline ends. The CDR3 covers 14 residues.

This chain joins TRBV5-1 and TRBJ1-1, with D maybe TRBD1 (6 bases). V was trimmed by 4 bases and J by 4 bases, leaving 20 bases between them. Per germline, CDR1 SGHRS and CDR2 YFSETQ. The CDR3 totals 16 residues. The CDR3 coding sequence is TGCGCCAGCAGCAGGGGAGGGTTGTTAGGGGGCACTGAAGCTTTCTTT. Residues: CASSRGGLLGGTEAFF.

The CDR3 DNA sequence: TGTGCCAGCTCCCCTGGACAGGGCGGAAGCAATCAGCCCCAGCATTTT. This sequence encodes CASSPGQGGSNQPQHF. J is TRBJ1-5 and V is TRBV18, with 8 bases identical to TRBD1. Germline CDR1 reads KGHSH; CDR2 reads LQKENI. The CDR3 consists of 16 residues. J gave up 1 base and V 6 bases, and 8 bases lay outside the gene matches.

The genes are TRBV27 and TRBJ2-7, with 8 bases fitting TRBD1. V shed 5 bases, J shed 2 bases, and the junction held 2 bases outside the gene matches. This CDR3 is built from 13 residues. The germline V gene encodes CDR1 MNHEY and CDR2 SMNVEV (reference sequence). For the CDR3, the DNA is TGTGCCAGCAGTCAGGGGGCAACCTACGAGCAGTACTTC. Translation gives CASSQGATYEQYF.

The chain recombines TRBV5-1 with TRBJ1-2; TRBD1 aligns across 7 bases. Losses at the gene ends were 7 bases for V and 4 bases for J; bases not matched to a gene: 10. The CDR3 is made up of 14 amino acids. Germline assignment: CDR1 SGHRS and CDR2 YFSETQ. The CDR3 DNA is TGCGCCAGCGGGGGAGACAGGGCCGTCTATGGCTACACCTTC. As protein: CASGGDRAVYGYTF.

This clone was recorded a few times. The chain combines TRBV30 with TRBJ1-4; D is perhaps TRBD1 (5 bases). The germline V gene encodes CDR1 GTSNPN and CDR2 SVGIG (reference sequence). This CDR3 has 14 residues. V lost 0 bases and J 7 bases, leaving 12 bases between the germline ends. In DNA form, the CDR3 reads TGTGCCTGGAGTGTCGGGGGGGGGACTGAAAAACTGTTTTTT. Its translation is CAWSVGGGTEKLFF.